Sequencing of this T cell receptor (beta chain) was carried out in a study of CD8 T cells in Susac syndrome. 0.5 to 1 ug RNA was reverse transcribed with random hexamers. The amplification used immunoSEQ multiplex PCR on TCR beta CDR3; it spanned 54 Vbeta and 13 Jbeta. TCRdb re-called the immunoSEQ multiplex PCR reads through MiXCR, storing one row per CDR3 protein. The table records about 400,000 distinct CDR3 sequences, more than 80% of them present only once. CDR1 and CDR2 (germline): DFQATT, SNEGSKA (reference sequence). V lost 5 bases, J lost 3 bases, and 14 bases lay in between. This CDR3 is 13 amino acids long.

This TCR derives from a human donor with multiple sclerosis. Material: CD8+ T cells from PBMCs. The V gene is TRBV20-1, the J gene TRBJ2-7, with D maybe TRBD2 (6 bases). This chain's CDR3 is CSALSGEHYEQYF. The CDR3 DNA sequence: TGCAGTGCTCTATCGGGAGAGCACTACGAGCAGTACTTC.